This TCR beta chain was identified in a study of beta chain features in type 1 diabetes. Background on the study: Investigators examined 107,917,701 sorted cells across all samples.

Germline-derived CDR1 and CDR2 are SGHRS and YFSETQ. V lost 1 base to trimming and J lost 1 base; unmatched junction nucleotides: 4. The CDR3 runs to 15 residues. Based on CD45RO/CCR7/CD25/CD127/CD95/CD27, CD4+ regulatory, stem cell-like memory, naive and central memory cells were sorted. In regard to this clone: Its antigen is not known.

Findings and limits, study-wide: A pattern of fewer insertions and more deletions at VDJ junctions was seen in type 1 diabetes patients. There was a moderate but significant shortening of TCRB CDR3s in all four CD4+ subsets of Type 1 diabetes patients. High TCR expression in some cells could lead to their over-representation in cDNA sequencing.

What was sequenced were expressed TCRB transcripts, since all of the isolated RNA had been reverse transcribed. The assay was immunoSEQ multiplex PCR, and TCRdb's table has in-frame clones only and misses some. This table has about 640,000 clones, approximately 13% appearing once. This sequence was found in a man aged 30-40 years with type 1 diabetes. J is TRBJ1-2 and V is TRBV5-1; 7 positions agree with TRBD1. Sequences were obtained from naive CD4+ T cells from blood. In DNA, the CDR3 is TGCGCCAGCAGCTTGTATCAGGGGGATAACTATGGCTACACCTTC. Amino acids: CASSLYQGDNYGYTF. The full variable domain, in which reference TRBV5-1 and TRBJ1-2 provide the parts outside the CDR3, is KAGVTQTPRYLIKTRGQQVTLSCSPISGHRSVSWYQQTPGQGLQFLFEYFSETQRNKGNFPGRFSGRQFSNSRSEMNVSTLELGDSALYLCASSLYQGDNYGYTFGSGTRLTVV.